The clone carrying this T cell receptor (beta chain) was counted ten times or more. Its antigen is unknown. The data were taken from a study of PD-1 blockade in classical Hodgkin lymphoma. Method: immunoSEQ multiplex PCR; TCRdb's copy keeps in-frame clones and lacks some. The table lists fewer than 45,000 clones, roughly 70% of them singletons. This CDR3 has 15 residues. Trimming pared 2 bases from V and 6 bases from J, leaving 15 bases between. Germline CDR1 is PRHDT and CDR2 is FYEKMQ (reference sequence). Study-level findings and limits: Among the patients, those starting nivolumab under 1 year after ASCT were excluded.

Regarding time point: cycle 4 day 1 (C4D1), after 6 weeks of nivolumab. All trial patients relapsed after autologous stem cell transplantation. V is TRBV13 and J is TRBJ2-3; D perhaps matches TRBD2 (6 bases). The sequence was obtained from a human donor with classical Hodgkin lymphoma. The specimen comprised peripheral blood mononuclear cells (PBMCs), sampled before the fourth cycle of nivolumab. Here the CDR3 DNA reads TGTGCCAGCAGCTTAAGAGCGGTGCGGGGCGATACGCAGTATTTT. This gives the protein CASSLRAVRGDTQYF.